The 6 T cell receptor beta chains below come from one sample, sequenced in a study of blood T cell repertoires in COVID-19. TCRdb's copy holds only in-frame clones and misses some; the assay was immunoSEQ multiplex PCR. In the table there are some 62,000 clones, approximately 78% of which are singletons. Sequencing used PBMCs or T cells enriched from blood (not recorded which). The receptors come from a woman between 40 and 55 years old with acute COVID-19.

This chain joins TRBV29-1 and TRBJ2-7; TRBD1 might be the D (6 bases). The CDR3 is made up of 11 amino acids. Trimming shortened V by 5 bases and J by 3 bases, and 8 bases separated the two germline ends. Germline-derived CDR1 and CDR2 are SQVTM and ANQGSEA. CDR3 residues: CSVRRGYEQYF. DNA for the CDR3: TGCAGCGTTCGCAGGGGCTACGAGCAGTACTTC.

The gene calls are TRBV15 and TRBJ1-1, with D possibly being TRBD1 (5 bases). The V gene lost 7 bases and the J gene lost 2 bases, with 11 bases spanning the gap. Germline V gene sequence: CDR1 LNHNV, CDR2 YYDKDF (reference sequence). The CDR3 extends over 13 amino acids. CDR3 in amino acids: CATTLDRNTEAFF. CDR3 bases: TGTGCCACCACCCTAGACAGAAACACTGAAGCTTTCTTT.

Here the CDR3 DNA reads TGTGCCAGCAGCCCCAACGCGAACTCTGGAAACACCATATATTTT. Encoded protein: CASSPNANSGNTIYF. The chain links TRBV14 to TRBJ1-3, with D uncertain. The V gene's germline CDR1 is SGHDN and CDR2 FVKESK. Trimming cost V 4 bases and J 0 bases, with 10 bases left between them. The CDR3 length is 15 residues.

The chain joins TRBV15 to TRBJ2-1; tentatively, D is TRBD2 (5 bases). The germline V and J ends were trimmed by 0 bases and 9 bases, with 18 bases remaining between them. CDR1 LNHNV and CDR2 YYDKDF come from the germline V gene (reference sequence). The CDR3 has 16 amino acids. The DNA of the CDR3 is TGTGCCACCAGCAGAGATCAGCGGCGGATTTCGAGTGAGCAGTTCTTC. Translation gives CATSRDQRRISSEQFF.

This chain uses TRBV3-1 (or the pseudogene TRBV3-2) with TRBJ1-2; D remains ambiguous. CDR1 is LGHDT and CDR2 is YNNKEL in the germline V gene (reference sequence). The CDR3 length is 15 residues. The V end lost 4 bases, the J end lost 2 bases, and 14 bases lay between the germline ends. The CDR3 protein is CASSPSVFENYGYTF. In DNA, the CDR3 is TGTGCCAGCAGCCCCTCTGTCTTTGAGAACTATGGCTACACCTTC.

The chain employs TRBV5-6 and TRBJ2-7; 8 bases map to TRBD1. V dropped 4 bases and J dropped 4; count of bases not matched to a gene: 10. CDR3 size: 15 residues. Germline CDR1 SGHDT, CDR2 YYEEEE. The CDR3 bases are TGTGCCAGCAGCAGAGATTCACAGGGGGTGTACGAGCAGTACTTC. Protein: CASSRDSQGVYEQYF.